This is a list of T cell receptor beta chains from one sample in a study of cytomegalovirus exposure and HLA in healthy donors. Sequencing used immunoSEQ multiplex PCR; TCRdb keeps in-frame clones, though not all of them. The sample yields 140,000 to 150,000 clones, almost 85% seen once. The sequencing sample was made of PBMCs. Receptor source: a woman in her sixties in good health and CMV-seropositive. Each CDR3 is given with its conserved first and last residue. A D gene is named only where the DNA matches it firmly. A row's size may be missing; if present it is once, few, many or a size class.

-	TRBV12-5	-	TRBJ1-5	TGTGCTAGTGGCCGGGGAGATCAGCCCCAGCATTTT	CASGRGDQPQHF
-	TRBV7-9	TRBD1	TRBJ1-5	TGTGCCAGCAGCACAAACAGGGGAGATCAGCCCCAGCATTTT	CASSTNRGDQPQHF
-	TRBV7-8	TRBD1	TRBJ2-3	TGTGCCAGCAGCTCTGGGACAGGGGAGGCAGATACGCAGTATTTT	CASSSGTGEADTQYF
-	TRBV5-6	TRBD1	TRBJ2-5	TGTGCCAGCAGCTTTTCCGGGACAGGGGAATTTCGTAGAGAGACCCAGTACTTC	CASSFSGTGEFRRETQYF
-	TRBV9	-	TRBJ1-6	TGTGCCAGCAGCCCAGAATTACTGGGGCCTTCCCTCCACTTT	CASSPELLGPSLHF
-	TRBV18	TRBD1	TRBJ1-5	TGTGCCAGCTCACCACAGGGACAGGGAGGCAATCAGCCCCAGCATTTT	CASSPQGQGGNQPQHF
few	TRBV7-2	TRBD1	TRBJ2-3	TGTGCCAGCAGCTTGGGACAGGGCACAGATACGCAGTATTTT	CASSLGQGTDTQYF
-	TRBV5-4	TRBD1	TRBJ1-2	TGTGCCAGCAGCCCTCTGCTGACAGGGGGTGGCTACACCTTC	CASSPLLTGGGYTF
few	TRBV19	-	TRBJ2-5	TGTGCCAGTAGTATAAGGGGGAGAGGAGAGACCCAGTACTTC	CASSIRGRGETQYF
-	TRBV28	-	TRBJ2-3	TGTGCCAGTTACACAGGGAGCACAGATACGCAGTATTTT	CASYTGSTDTQYF
-	TRBV15	-	TRBJ1-5	TGTGCCACCAGCAGAGACAATAGCAATCAGCCCCAGCATTTT	CATSRDNSNQPQHF
once	TRBV7-8	-	TRBJ2-3	TGTGCCAGCAGCTTAGACCCGGGACTTTCCCGTGCAGATACGCAGTATTTT	CASSLDPGLSRADTQYF
-	TRBV27	TRBD2	TRBJ2-3	TGTGCCAGCAGTTGGCGGGAGGGCAGAGATACGCAGTATTTT	CASSWREGRDTQYF
-	TRBV7-2	-	TRBJ1-5	TGTGCCAGCAGCTTCGACAGGCGTCAGCCCCAGCATTTT	CASSFDRRQPQHF
-	TRBV28	TRBD1	TRBJ2-3	TGTGCCAGTACAGGGGTGAGGACAGATACGCAGTATTTT	CASTGVRTDTQYF
-	TRBV7-2	-	TRBJ2-7	TGTGCCAGCAGCCGGCGGGGTAGCGGCTACGAGCAGTACTTC	CASSRRGSGYEQYF
few	TRBV4-1	-	TRBJ1-5	TGCGCCAGCAGCCACCCCTTCGTGGTGGGGGGAATCGGACAGCCCCAGCATTTT	CASSHPFVVGGIGQPQHF
-	TRBV7-8	-	TRBJ2-7	TGTGCCAGCAGCTTAGCGGACGGGAGCTCCTACGAGCAGTACTTC	CASSLADGSSYEQYF
-	TRBV5-4	-	TRBJ2-5	TGTGCCAGCAGCTTGTTTCACAGTCAAGAGACCCAGTACTTC	CASSLFHSQETQYF
-	TRBV6-1	-	TRBJ1-5	TGTGCCAGCAGTGAAAACGGGGGCAATCAGCCCCAGCATTTT	CASSENGGNQPQHF
-	TRBV6-1	TRBD1	TRBJ1-2	TGTGCCAGCGGTGAAGCGCGGGGACAGCTTGGCTACACCTTC	CASGEARGQLGYTF
-	TRBV27	-	TRBJ1-2	TGTGCCAGCAGGGGAGCTAACTATGGCTACACCTTC	CASRGANYGYTF
-	TRBV5-1	-	TRBJ1-5	TGCGCCAGCAGCTTGGACGGAGTTAGCAATCAGCCCCAGCATTTT	CASSLDGVSNQPQHF
-	TRBV6-6	-	TRBJ1-5	TGTGCCAGCACCCCAAATAGCAATCAGCCCCAGCATTTT	CASTPNSNQPQHF
-	TRBV28	TRBD1	TRBJ1-2	TGTGCCAGCAGTGCCGTAGGTGTACGGACAGGCACTAACTATGGCTACACCTTC	CASSAVGVRTGTNYGYTF
-	TRBV19	TRBD1	TRBJ1-5	TGTGCCAGTAGTTCCGGGACAGGGCACCAGCCCCAGCATTTT	CASSSGTGHQPQHF
-	TRBV27	-	TRBJ1-2	TGTGCCAGCAGTTTAGCTCCGTATAGCGGCTACACCTTC	CASSLAPYSGYTF
-	TRBV18	-	TRBJ1-2	TGTGCCAGCGACCCCGGGACATCCCTCATGGGCTACACCTTC	CASDPGTSLMGYTF
-	TRBV11-2	TRBD1	TRBJ1-1	TGTGCCAGCAGCCTCGGGACAGGGCTCACTGAAGCTTTCTTT	CASSLGTGLTEAFF
few	TRBV5-6	TRBD1	TRBJ1-2	TGTGCCAGCAGCCCGGACAGGTTGGGCTATGGCTACACCTTC	CASSPDRLGYGYTF
-	TRBV29-1	TRBD2	TRBJ2-7	TGCAGCGTTGAGGTACTAGCGGGAATCTACGAGCAGTACTTC	CSVEVLAGIYEQYF
-	TRBV4-2	TRBD2	TRBJ2-3	TGTGCCAGCAGCCAAGGACCGGGAGGGAGCACAGATACGCAGTATTTT	CASSQGPGGSTDTQYF
-	TRBV27	-	TRBJ1-4	TGTGCCAGCAGTTTGAGGGCCATAGATGAAAAACTGTTTTTT	CASSLRAIDEKLFF
few	TRBV25-1	-	TRBJ2-2	TGTGCCAGCAGTGATAAGGAGACTAGTTCCGGGGAGCTGTTTTTT	CASSDKETSSGELFF
-	TRBV4-1	-	TRBJ2-7	TGCGCCAGCAGCCAAGGGGTTCTAGCGGAGGGGACATCCTACGAGCAGTACTTC	CASSQGVLAEGTSYEQYF
-	TRBV30	-	TRBJ2-7	TGTGCCTGGAGGGGGCGGGTTGGGGGCGAGCAGTACTTC	CAWRGRVGGEQYF
-	TRBV5-1	TRBD2	TRBJ2-1	TGCGCCAGCAGCTTGGAAGAACTACTAGCGGGACGTGAGCAGTTCTTC	CASSLEELLAGREQFF
-	TRBV28	-	TRBJ2-5	TGTGCCAGCAGTTTACCTTTAGGGAGGGGGGAGACCCAGTACTTC	CASSLPLGRGETQYF
-	TRBV27	-	TRBJ1-2	TGTGCCAGCGGCTTAGGGGCTAACTATGGCTACACCTTC	CASGLGANYGYTF
-	TRBV29-1	TRBD1	TRBJ1-1	TGCAGCGTAGTACAGGGGGCCGGCACTGAAGCTTTCTTT	CSVVQGAGTEAFF